One and the same sample provided the 10 T cell receptor beta chains below, sequenced in a study of T cells in Graves' hyperthyroidism and ophthalmopathy. Amplified TCR beta CDR3 regions came from RNA transcripts. The HTBI set primed first-round TCR CDR3 RT-PCR. TCRdb itself ran the multiplex PCR reads through MiXCR, one entry per CDR3 protein. The repertoire holds about 660,000 distinct CDR3 sequences, just under 45% seen once, with under 8% in the top ten. The sequenced sample was peripheral blood or thyroid tissue (not recorded which). The receptors derive from an adult man with Graves' disease, either hyperthyroidism or ophthalmopathy (not recorded which).

This clonotype appeared a few times. The J gene is TRBJ1-5, the V gene TRBV2, with D perhaps TRBD1 (6 bases). Trimming cost V 7 bases and J 0 bases, with 19 bases left between them. From germline, CDR1 is SNHLY and CDR2 FYNNEI. CDR3 size: 17 residues. CDR3 sequence reads: CASMTLTGLRSNQPQHF. DNA for the CDR3: TGTGCCAGCATGACACTGACAGGACTCCGTAGCAATCAGCCCCAGCATTTT.

The gene calls are TRBV7-6 and TRBJ1-1; a weak D match, TRBD1 (5 bases). In germline, CDR1 is SGHVS, CDR2 FNYEAQ. The CDR3 length is 13 residues. Trimming pared 3 bases from V and 12 bases from J, leaving 17 bases between. The CDR3 reads CASSFGAYGATFF. The CDR3 DNA sequence: TGTGCCAGCAGCTTTGGGGCCTACGGGGCGACTTTCTTT.

A single count supports this clonotype. The chain couples TRBV19 to TRBJ1-2, with D possibly being TRBD1 (5 bases). The CDR3 has 14 amino acids. Germline V gives CDR1 LNHDA, CDR2 SQIVND (reference sequence). Trimming took off 4 bases at V and 2 bases at J, with 11 bases between the two ends. The CDR3 DNA reads TGTGCCAGTAGTACCGGGACTGTGAACTATGGCTACACCTTC. Residues: CASSTGTVNYGYTF.

Notes on this clonotype: This may be a read error: a much more frequent sequence differs by one nucleotide. The chain combines TRBV5-6 with TRBJ1-2, with 7 bases lining up with TRBD1. The V gene's germline CDR1 is SGHDT and CDR2 YYEEEE. The V gene end was trimmed by 5 bases and the J gene end by 1 base; junction bases not matched to a gene: 5. This CDR3 is built from 14 residues. This chain's CDR3 is CASSDDRVNYGYTF. CDR3 in DNA: TGTGCCAGCAGTGATGACAGGGTTAACTATGGCTACACCTTC.

V is TRBV20-1 and J is TRBJ1-5, with D perhaps matching TRBD1 (6 bases). Germline-derived CDR1 and CDR2 are DFQATT and SNEGSKA (reference sequence). V lost 5 bases and J lost 3, with 17 bases in between. The CDR3 spans 15 residues. The CDR3 loop reads CSAGAGGPTNQPQHF. The CDR3 DNA reads as TGCAGTGCTGGAGCCGGGGGGCCCACCAATCAGCCCCAGCATTTT.

This clonotype has at least ten counts. The chain is built from TRBV2 and TRBJ1-5; possible D gene TRBD1, 6 bases. This CDR3 is built from 13 residues. Germline CDR1 is SNHLY and CDR2 is FYNNEI. The V gene lost 5 bases and the J gene lost 5 bases, with 10 bases spanning the gap. The CDR3 reads CASSQGPDQPQHF. DNA for the CDR3: TGTGCCAGCAGTCAGGGGCCGGATCAGCCCCAGCATTTT.

This clonotype was counted a few times. The rearrangement uses TRBV20-1 and TRBJ1-2; D is possibly TRBD1 (5 bases). Germline V gene lookup returns CDR1 DFQATT and CDR2 SNEGSKA (reference sequence). CDR3 length: 12 residues. Trimming stripped 3 bases from V and 8 bases from J, with 13 bases between. The CDR3, as DNA: TGCAGTGCTAGGACAGCTGATGTGGGCTACACCTTC. Protein product: CSARTADVGYTF.

The rearrangement joins TRBV10-3 to TRBJ2-7, with TRBD1 identical over 11 bases. The germline CDR1 and CDR2 sequences are ENHRY and SYGVKD. V gave up 10 bases and J gave up 4 bases; unmatched junction bases: 15. This CDR3 is built from 16 residues. CDR3 coding DNA: TGTGCCAGCAGGGGTACCTCCGGGACAGGGGGATACGAGCAGTACTTC. Protein: CASRGTSGTGGYEQYF.

This rearrangement joins TRBV20-1 to TRBJ1-1; D remains ambiguous. The CDR3 covers 15 residues. From germline, CDR1 is DFQATT and CDR2 SNEGSKA (reference sequence). Between the trimmed V and J ends, which lost 2 bases and 4 bases, there was a span of 17 bases. As DNA, the CDR3 is TGCAGTGCTAGACCCCCGGAAAAGTTTACCACTGAAGCTTTCTTT. This gives the protein CSARPPEKFTTEAFF.

This clonotype was seen at least ten times. The junction departs from the called germline gene at one end, perhaps through a read error. The chain links TRBV20-1 to TRBJ1-5, with TRBD1 identical over 8 bases. There are 15 residues in the CDR3. Germline CDR1 reads DFQATT; CDR2 reads SNEGSKA (reference sequence). CDR3 sequence (DNA): TGCAGTGCCCGGGGACAGGATAGGCCGAATCAGCTCCAGCATTTT. Translating it yields CSARGQDRPNQLQHF.